Sequencing of this TCR beta chain was carried out in a study of early T cells in non-severe SARS-CoV-2 infection. In the study overall: The chains were unpaired, and the sequenced material was bulk RNA from unsorted whole blood.

Separate cDNA molecules each had unique molecular identifiers attached to them. TCRdb called the 5' RACE reads again in MiXCR, with one record for every CDR3 protein. The sample has approximately 81,000 distinct CDR3 sequences, more than 12% seen once; the top ten hold about 3%. With respect to this clonotype: The antigen is not known.

Study-level points and caveats: Sequences matched to VDJdb favored anti-spike CD8 responses, while private and CD4 specificities were missed.

This sequence was found in an adult who was a healthcare worker with PCR-confirmed SARS-CoV-2 infection or an uninfected control (not recorded which). Sequences were obtained from whole blood.

The DNA of the CDR3 is TGTGCCAGCACTCAACGGGCCAGCACAGATACGCAGTATTTT. Its protein is CASTQRASTDTQYF. The chain employs TRBV6-2 or TRBV6-3 and TRBJ2-3, with D unclear. CDR1 and CDR2 from the germline V gene are MNHEY and SVGEGT. The CDR3 has 14 residues. V shed 7 bases and J shed 0 bases, with 11 bases lying between them.